Below are 20 T cell receptor beta chains sequenced from a single sample in a study of T cells after yellow fever vaccination (dated by TCRdb to between 2018 and 2021). Per the publication, the treatment or condition label means: live attenuated yellow fever vaccine strain. Library creation used 5' RACE. The listed sequencing device is Illumina HiSeq 2500. The public sequencing data were trimmed at Q25 with fastp and processed into clonotypes with MiXCR by TCRdb, which kept only in-frame beta chains. Every entry covers one CDR3 protein and lists the most common genes and DNA from its rows. The sample data list approximately 32,000 distinct CDR3 sequences, and over 9.5% of these were observed just once. Roughly 12% of the sample lies in the top ten. The sample was PBMCs, either bulk or a sorted T-cell subset (CD4+, CD8+, memory, or dextramer-sorted; not recorded which), taken around 15 days after the first yellow fever vaccination. These receptor sequences come from a man between 18 and 35 years old who received the YFV17D yellow fever vaccine.

To note about this clonotype: Since a much larger clone is just one base distant, this may be a read error. The V and J genes are TRBV18 and TRBJ1-2, with D possibly matching TRBD1 (6 bases). The germline V gene encodes CDR1 KGHSH and CDR2 LQKENI. The CDR3 sequence is 13 residues long. Trimming removed 2 bases at V and 7 bases at J, with 11 bases between. CDR3 nucleotide sequence: TGTGCCAGCTCACCAGTGGGGGCTGGTGGCTACACCTTC. This gives the protein CASSPVGAGGYTF.

In its sample, this clonotype was seen many times. V usage is TRBV4-1 and J usage is TRBJ1-1; no clear D. With 0 bases removed from V and 4 bases from J, the gap between germline ends came to 15 bases. The CDR3 covers 16 residues. The germline V gene encodes CDR1 MGHRA and CDR2 YSYEKL. The CDR3 loop reads CASSQEGRGGSTEAFF. DNA of the CDR3: TGCGCCAGCAGCCAAGAGGGCCGGGGTGGGAGCACTGAAGCTTTCTTT.

This clonotype was seen many times. The chain links TRBV27 to TRBJ2-3; TRBD1 matches 9 bases. This CDR3 comprises 14 residues. CDR1 and CDR2 from the germline V gene are MNHEY and SMNVEV (reference sequence). The V gene end was trimmed by 4 bases and the J gene end by 4 bases; junction bases not matched to a gene: 3. The CDR3 region has the DNA TGTGCCAGCAGTTCCAGGACAGGGGCAGATACGCAGTATTTT. Translating it yields CASSSRTGADTQYF.

This clonotype was detected ten times or more. The chain joins TRBV4-1 to TRBJ1-6; 9 bases line up with TRBD1. V dropped 2 bases and J dropped 11; count of bases not matched to a gene: 7. The CDR3 covers 15 residues. Germline V lookup: CDR1 MGHRA, CDR2 YSYEKL. The CDR3 nucleotides read TGCGCCAGCAGCCAACCAACAGGGGGCTTAACACCCCTCCACTTT. Its protein is CASSQPTGGLTPLHF.

This clonotype came up a few times. The rearrangement links TRBV11-2 to TRBJ1-2; the D gene is possibly TRBD1 (5 bases). Trimming shortened V by 5 bases and J by 8 bases, and 15 bases separated the two germline ends. Germline-derived CDR1 and CDR2 are SGHAT and FQNNGV. The CDR3 is 13 residues long. The CDR3 reads CASSPGTSLGYTF. The CDR3 DNA sequence: TGTGCCAGCAGCCCTGGGACGTCTCTCGGCTACACCTTC.

This clonotype was seen ten or more times. The rearrangement uses TRBV5-1 and TRBJ2-2; D might be TRBD1 or TRBD2, each matching 6 bases. The CDR3 has 16 amino acids. V shed 0 bases and J shed 6 bases, with 15 bases lying between them. The germline gives CDR1 SGHRS, CDR2 YFSETQ. The CDR3 region has the DNA TGCGCCAGCAGCTTGGCTTCGGGGGCAGTAGCCGGGGAGCTGTTTTTT. Translating gives CASSLASGAVAGELFF.

In its sample, this clonotype was seen many times. CDR3: CSARPPGGASGEQYF. The CDR3 DNA is TGCAGTGCTAGGCCACCGGGGGGGGCTTCGGGGGAGCAGTACTTC. This chain connects TRBV20-1 to TRBJ2-7, with 8 bases aligning to TRBD2. The CDR3 covers 15 residues. Germline CDR1 reads DFQATT; CDR2 reads SNEGSKA (reference sequence). Trimming at V came to 3 bases and at J to 7 bases, leaving 14 bases not matched to a gene.

Points on this clonotype: A much larger clonotype is one base distant, so this may be a read error. The J gene is TRBJ2-1, the V gene TRBV7-3; D not resolved. V gave up 5 bases and J gave up 5 bases, with 16 bases separating them. Germline V lookup: CDR1 SGHTA, CDR2 FQGTGA. The CDR3 is made up of 15 amino acids. CDR3 sequence: CASSPLGVSNNEQFF. CDR3 nucleotide sequence: TGTGCCAGCAGCCCCCTCGGAGTGTCTAACAATGAGCAGTTCTTC.

As to this clonotype: This clone may be a read error of a much larger clone one base away. For the CDR3, the DNA is TGCAGTGCTAGCGGCACAGGGGTAGATCAGCCCAAGCATTTT. Protein: CSASGTGVDQPKHF. This sequence joins TRBV20-1 and TRBJ1-5; TRBD1 agrees at 7 bases. This CDR3 spans 14 amino acids. Germline V gene lookup returns CDR1 DFQATT and CDR2 SNEGSKA (reference sequence).

Ten or more counts support this clonotype. The chain combines TRBV7-9 with TRBJ1-2; 9 nucleotides match TRBD1. Germline V gene sequence: CDR1 SEHNR, CDR2 FQNEAQ (reference sequence). The junction had 4 bases not matched to a gene; V was cut back by 3 bases and J by 5 bases. This CDR3 region has 14 residues. The CDR3 DNA follows: TGTGCCAGCAGCTTTGGGACAGGGAAGTATGGCTACACCTTC. It yields the protein CASSFGTGKYGYTF.

This clonotype was observed many times. The V call is TRBV7-2, the J call TRBJ1-5; no firm D call. V gave up 8 bases and J gave up 3 bases, with 8 bases separating them. CDR3 length equals 12 residues. Germline lookup yields CDR1 SGHTA and CDR2 FQGNSA. As DNA, the CDR3 is TGTGCCAGCTCGGGCTACAATCAGCCCCAGCATTTT. Encoded protein: CASSGYNQPQHF.

This clonotype was observed at least ten times. This sequence joins TRBV11-2 and TRBJ2-2; D could derive from TRBD1 or TRBD2 (5 bases each). Trimming removed 5 bases at V and 0 bases at J, with 16 bases between. Per germline, CDR1 SGHAT and CDR2 FQNNGV. The CDR3 spans 17 residues. The CDR3 DNA follows: TGTGCCAGCAGCAACGAAGGGACGGCCTCGAACACCGGGGAGCTGTTTTTT. This translates into CASSNEGTASNTGELFF.

In this sample, this clonotype turned up many times. In DNA form, the CDR3 reads TGCGCCAGCAGCACTAACCGGGACTACCAAGAGACCCAGTACTTC. Encoded protein: CASSTNRDYQETQYF. The chain couples TRBV5-1 to TRBJ2-5, with a weak D call TRBD2 (6 bases). Between the trimmed V and J ends, which lost 4 bases and 0 bases, there was a span of 13 bases. The CDR3 runs to 15 residues. Germline V gene sequence: CDR1 SGHRS, CDR2 YFSETQ. Based on the CDR3 plus reference TRBV5-1 and TRBJ2-5, the full variable domain is KAGVTQTPRYLIKTRGQQVTLSCSPISGHRSVSWYQQTPGQGLQFLFEYFSETQRNKGNFPGRFSGRQFSNSRSEMNVSTLELGDSALYLCASSTNRDYQETQYFGPGTRLLVL.

This clonotype has more than one count but fewer than ten. The V and J genes are TRBV7-2 and TRBJ1-5; unclear D gene. Per the germline V gene, CDR1 is SGHTA and CDR2 is FQGNSA. This CDR3 comprises 14 residues. Trimming left V 4 bases short and J 9 bases short, with 16 bases between. The CDR3 is CASSSPNSLLPQHF. The CDR3 DNA sequence: TGTGCCAGCAGCTCCCCAAACAGCTTACTGCCCCAGCATTTT.

This clonotype was recorded at least ten times. The genes are TRBV5-4 and TRBJ2-2, with D possibly being TRBD2 (6 bases). The CDR3 spans 14 residues. Germline assignment: CDR1 SGHNT and CDR2 YYREEE (reference sequence). V lost 4 bases to trimming and J lost 5 bases, with 12 bases between them. The CDR3 spells CASSGGLWTGELFF. DNA of the CDR3: TGTGCCAGCAGCGGGGGACTGTGGACCGGGGAGCTGTTTTTT.

This clonotype was recorded at least ten times. This chain links TRBV20-1 with TRBJ2-2; no firm D call. Germline CDR1 is DFQATT and CDR2 is SNEGSKA (reference sequence). There are 11 residues in the CDR3. The ends were cut back, 1 base at V and 8 bases at J, with 5 bases in the middle. The CDR3 DNA sequence: TGCAGTGCTAGAGCCTCGGGGGAGCTGTTTTTT. Protein product: CSARASGELFF.

This clonotype was picked up many times. J is TRBJ2-2 and V is TRBV6-2 or TRBV6-3, with TRBD2 as a possible D gene (6 bases). Germline V lookup: CDR1 MNHEY, CDR2 SVGEGT. The CDR3 has 15 residues. V was cut by 2 bases and J by 5 bases, with 12 bases left in between. CDR3 sequence reads: CASSYGGTRTGELFF. The CDR3, as DNA: TGTGCCAGCAGTTACGGAGGGACTCGTACCGGGGAGCTGTTTTTT.

This clonotype was seen ten or more times. The rearrangement joins TRBV24-1 to TRBJ2-3; weak D call: TRBD2 (5 bases). The V gene's germline CDR1 is KGHDR and CDR2 SFDVKD. This CDR3 contains 15 residues. Trimming removed 9 bases from V and 0 bases from J, with 15 bases in between. DNA for the CDR3: TGTGCCACCTCGGAAGGCCGGGGAAGCACAGATACGCAGTATTTT. It codes for CATSEGRGSTDTQYF.

Many counts were recorded for this clonotype. The J gene is TRBJ1-2, the V gene TRBV6-5; 8 bases agree with TRBD1. CDR1 and CDR2 from the germline V gene are MNHEY and SVGAGI. The CDR3 sequence is 13 residues long. The junction had 2 bases not matched to a gene; V was cut back by 4 bases and J by 4 bases. CDR3 sequence: CASSLTGAYGYTF. CDR3 coding DNA: TGTGCCAGCAGTTTGACAGGGGCCTATGGCTACACCTTC.

This clonotype was found many times. The CDR3, as DNA: TGCGCCAGCAGCTTGTACATTAAGGGCTATGGCTACACCTTC. It encodes CASSLYIKGYGYTF. V gene TRBV5-1 combines with J gene TRBJ1-2; D ambiguous. There are 14 residues in the CDR3. V was shortened by 1 base and J by 4 bases, with 11 bases between the two germline ends. Germline lookup yields CDR1 SGHRS and CDR2 YFSETQ.